These 23 T cell receptor beta chains came from one sample sequenced in a study of human T cells and chemical hapten exposure. As to time point: patch test 2, 6 weeks after DPC sensitization. Noted treatment: therapeutic diphenylcyclopropenone sensitization with weekly scalp DPC. In TCRdb, the RACE reads were re-called with MiXCR into one record per CDR3 protein. The data contain 35,000 to 45,000 distinct CDR3 sequences, just under 9% of them singletons. The material was whole blood, obtained in connection with sensitization to the hapten diphenylcyclopropenone (DPC). These receptor sequences come from a woman in her 40s with alopecia areata. Some clones in this sample may be carry-over from other donors' samples.

This clonotype appeared many times. The chain recombines TRBV12-3 or TRBV12-4 with TRBJ2-3, with TRBD1 matching over 9 bases. The trim removed 5 bases at V and 5 bases at J, leaving 8 bases unmatched. CDR3 length equals 15 residues. The CDR3 nucleotides read TGTGCCAGCAGTATTTACAGGGGGCGTGAAGATACGCAGTATTTT. Amino acid sequence: CASSIYRGREDTQYF.

This clonotype occurred many times. CDR3 loop: CASSLVSTDTQYF. The CDR3, as DNA: TGTGCCAGCAGCTTAGTTTCCACAGATACGCAGTATTTT. The V call is TRBV7-9, the J call TRBJ2-3, with no clear D. The CDR3 has 13 amino acids. Trimming cost V 1 base and J 2 bases, with 4 bases left between them. CDR1 and CDR2 (germline): SEHNR, FQNEAQ (reference sequence).

This clonotype is medium-sized within its sample. V is TRBV5-6 and J is TRBJ2-5; perhaps TRBD1 as D (5 bases). Germline values: CDR1 SGHDT, CDR2 YYEEEE. CDR3 length: 15 amino acids. V lost 4 bases and J 1 base, leaving 14 bases between the germline ends. The CDR3 DNA sequence: TGTGCCAGCAGCGGGGCAGAAGGTCCCCAAGAGACCCAGTACTTC. Amino acids: CASSGAEGPQETQYF.

The chain is built from TRBV5-4 and TRBJ1-3; D call uncertain. Germline V gene data show CDR1 as SGHNT and CDR2 as YYREEE (reference sequence). V shed 0 bases and J shed 0 bases, with 4 bases lying between them. CDR3 length equals 14 residues. The CDR3 region is CASSLAVSGNTIYF. CDR3 nucleotides: TGTGCCAGCAGCTTGGCAGTCTCTGGAAACACCATATATTTT.

The chain combines TRBV2 with TRBJ2-2; weak D call: TRBD1 (5 bases). The V gene lost 6 bases and the J gene lost 3 bases, with 8 bases spanning the gap. The V gene's germline CDR1 is SNHLY and CDR2 FYNNEI. The CDR3 sequence is 13 residues long. The CDR3 here is CASRDKDTGELFF. The CDR3 DNA is TGTGCCAGCAGGGACAAGGACACCGGGGAGCTGTTTTTT.

This clonotype has a count of ten or more. The chain carries TRBV6-1 and TRBJ1-5; the D is unclear. Germline assignment: CDR1 MNHNS and CDR2 SASEGT. The CDR3 is 11 residues long. V lost 6 bases and J lost 4, with 4 bases in between. The CDR3 is CASSANQPQHF. Written as DNA, the CDR3 is TGTGCCAGCAGCGCAAATCAGCCCCAGCATTTT.

This clonotype showed up just a few times. The CDR3 sequence: CASSRGHRDLYNEQFF. The CDR3, as DNA: TGCGCCAGCAGCAGGGGCCACAGAGATCTGTACAATGAGCAGTTCTTC. V and J are TRBV5-1 and TRBJ2-1, with D possibly being TRBD1 (5 bases). The V end was cut by 4 bases, the J end by 4 bases, with 18 bases between. This CDR3 comprises 16 residues. Germline V CDR1 and CDR2: SGHRS, YFSETQ.

A few counts support this clonotype. The chain carries TRBV5-1 and TRBJ2-5; 7 bases match TRBD1. V lost 7 bases, J lost 0 bases, and 9 bases stayed unmatched. This CDR3 comprises 15 residues. Per germline, CDR1 SGHRS and CDR2 YFSETQ. This chain's CDR3 is CASGVTGMDQETQYF. The CDR3 DNA follows: TGCGCCAGCGGCGTGACAGGGATGGACCAAGAGACCCAGTACTTC.

This clonotype showed up many times. This rearrangement joins TRBV4-1 to TRBJ1-1; D ambiguous. This CDR3 has 15 residues. V was shortened by 5 bases and J by 1 base, with 14 bases between the two germline ends. The V gene's germline CDR1 is MGHRA and CDR2 YSYEKL. In DNA form, the CDR3 reads TGCGCCAGCAGCTTCACTCCGGCTGAGAACACTGAAGCTTTCTTT. This encodes CASSFTPAENTEAFF.

Comment on this clonotype: Being one base from a much bigger clone, this may be a read error. The V and J genes are TRBV7-9 and TRBJ1-6, with D maybe TRBD1 (5 bases). There are 14 residues in the CDR3. Germline CDR1 reads SEHNR; CDR2 reads FQNEAQ (reference sequence). The germline V and J ends were trimmed by 4 bases and 8 bases, with 12 bases remaining between them. CDR3 residues: CASSSKAGYSPLHF. CDR3 nucleotide sequence: TGTGCCAGCAGCTCGAAGGCAGGGTATTCACCCCTCCACTTT.

In its sample, this clonotype was seen once. J is TRBJ2-3 and V is TRBV6-1, with D possibly matching TRBD1 (6 bases). There are 14 residues in the CDR3. Between the trimmed V and J ends, which lost 5 bases and 4 bases, there was a span of 13 bases. Germline V gives CDR1 MNHNS, CDR2 SASEGT. The CDR3 DNA sequence: TGTGCCAGCAGTCAGGACAGATTTGCAGATACGCAGTATTTT. It encodes CASSQDRFADTQYF.

This clonotype was counted many times. This rearrangement joins TRBV12-3 or TRBV12-4 to TRBJ1-1, with TRBD1 matching over 7 bases. The CDR3 consists of 16 residues. With 2 bases clipped from V and 0 bases from J, the junction kept 6 bases outside the gene matches. In nucleotides, the CDR3 is TGTGCCAGCAGTTTAAAGCGGACAGGACTGAACACTGAAGCTTTCTTT. Translated, it gives CASSLKRTGLNTEAFF.

The sample holds a few counts of this clonotype. The V gene is TRBV9, the J gene TRBJ2-1, with no clear D. The CDR3 extends over 14 amino acids. V was trimmed by 3 bases and J by 4 bases, leaving 11 bases between them. Germline CDR1 reads SGDLS; CDR2 reads YYNGEE. The CDR3 sequence is CASSGDETYNEQFF. As DNA, the CDR3 is TGTGCCAGCAGCGGAGACGAAACGTACAATGAGCAGTTCTTC. Full variable domain (remainder filled in from reference TRBV9 and TRBJ2-1): DSGVTQTPKHLITATGQRVTLRCSPRSGDLSVYWYQQSLDQGLQFLIQYYNGEERAKGNILERFSAQQFPDLHSELNLSSLELGDSALYFCASSGDETYNEQFFGPGTRLTVL.

This clonotype was seen ten or more times. V is TRBV27 and J is TRBJ1-2, with D hard to call. CDR3 length equals 13 residues. In germline, CDR1 is MNHEY, CDR2 SMNVEV (reference sequence). V shed 3 bases and J shed 7 bases, with 12 bases lying between them. In DNA form, the CDR3 reads TGTGCCAGCAGTTTCGCCAGGAGGAGTGGCTACACCTTC. Translating it yields CASSFARRSGYTF.

V is TRBV3-1 and J is TRBJ1-2; 7 bases map to TRBD1. Germline loops: CDR1 LGHDT, CDR2 YNNKEL (reference sequence). The CDR3 is 13 amino acids. V lost 4 bases, J lost 3 bases, and 2 bases stayed unmatched. CDR3 nucleotide sequence: TGTGCCAGCAGCCGGGACAGATACTATGGCTACACCTTC. It codes for CASSRDRYYGYTF.

This chain joins TRBV20-1 and TRBJ2-4; maybe TRBD1 (5 bases). The CDR3 is made up of 15 amino acids. V lost 3 bases, J lost 6 bases, and 18 bases lay in between. The germline CDR1 and CDR2 sequences are DFQATT and SNEGSKA (reference sequence). The CDR3 DNA reads TGCAGTGCTAGTTCTCGGCAGGGCCTGGGAAACATTCAGTACTTC. Amino acids: CSASSRQGLGNIQYF.

The table lists this clonotype with many counts. V is TRBV7-4 and J is TRBJ2-7; D possibly corresponds to TRBD1 (6 bases). V dropped 8 bases and J dropped 6 bases, with 26 bases sitting between them. The CDR3 consists of 16 residues. Germline V lookup: CDR1 SGHVT, CDR2 SQSDAQ. The CDR3 DNA reads as TGTGCCAGCCAGGCGAAAGACAGGTGTATACCGGGCGAGCAGTACTTC. Protein: CASQAKDRCIPGEQYF.

This clonotype has at least ten counts. DNA for the CDR3: TGCAGTGTCCCTAGCGGGGCCACAGATACGCAGTATTTT. Translating gives CSVPSGATDTQYF. V is TRBV20-1 and J is TRBJ2-3; 9 bases are shared with TRBD2. The CDR3 runs to 13 residues. The germline V gene has CDR1 DFQATT and CDR2 SNEGSKA (reference sequence). V dropped 7 bases and J dropped 2; count of bases not matched to a gene: 4.

Ten or more counts support this clonotype. The rearrangement links TRBV6-1 to TRBJ1-2, with TRBD1 as a possible D gene (5 bases). Trimming left V 1 base short and J 4 bases short, with 13 bases between. This CDR3 has 15 amino acids. The V gene's germline CDR1 is MNHNS and CDR2 SASEGT. The CDR3 here is CASSEVVGLFYGYTF. DNA of the CDR3: TGTGCCAGCAGTGAAGTGGTGGGGCTCTTCTATGGCTACACCTTC.

There are a few counts of this clonotype. The V gene is TRBV5-4, the J gene TRBJ1-3; D not certain. V shed 4 bases and J shed 0 bases, with 8 bases lying between them. CDR3 length: 14 residues. Looked up from germline, CDR1 is SGHNT and CDR2 is YYREEE (reference sequence). The DNA of the CDR3 is TGTGCCAGCAGCCGAGACCCCTCTGGAAACACCATATATTTT. Protein sequence: CASSRDPSGNTIYF.

The table lists this clonotype with many counts. The chain carries TRBV12-3 or TRBV12-4 and TRBJ2-3; 9 bases agree with TRBD1. CDR3 length: 14 residues. Trimming at V came to 5 bases and at J to 3 bases, leaving 3 bases not matched to a gene. The CDR3 protein is CASSTGQGTDTQYF. Written as DNA, the CDR3 is TGTGCCAGCAGTACCGGACAGGGGACAGATACGCAGTATTTT.

This clonotype came up many times. This chain uses TRBV7-6 with TRBJ2-2; TRBD1 agrees at 8 bases. The germline CDR1 and CDR2 sequences are SGHVS and FNYEAQ. The CDR3 loop spans 15 amino acids. V gave up 1 base and J gave up 5 bases; unmatched junction bases: 3. CDR3 loop: CASSLVRTGTGELFF. The DNA for the CDR3 is TGTGCCAGCAGCTTAGTTCGGACAGGGACCGGGGAGCTGTTTTTT.

This clonotype was seen many times. The chain combines TRBV5-1 with TRBJ1-1; 9 nucleotides align to TRBD1. CDR1 and CDR2 (germline): SGHRS, YFSETQ. The J segment lost 1 base and the V segment lost 4 bases, leaving 5 bases of the junction unmatched. There are 15 residues in the CDR3. CDR3 nucleotides: TGCGCCAGCAGCACGGACAGGGGAACGAACACTGAAGCTTTCTTT. Protein sequence: CASSTDRGTNTEAFF.